The subject of this entry is one T cell receptor (beta chain). What it binds is unknown. The sample is drawn from a study of follicular helper T cells after annual influenza vaccination. Study-wide points: Plasmablast frequency change correlated with clonality change in ICOS+CD38+ cTfh.

Measured with immunoSEQ multiplex PCR; TCRdb has only the in-frame clones, and not every one. The sample has about 13,000 clones, under 80% seen once. Germline CDR1 and CDR2: SGHTA and FQGNSA. With V trimmed by 6 bases and J by 0 bases, 6 bases remained unmatched. CDR3 length equals 16 residues. As to time point: 2014-2015 season, pre-vaccination. Subjects lived in the community and lacked influenza vaccine within the prior 6 months. Donors with HIV/AIDS, active malignancy, immunomodulators or active illness were excluded. The TCR sequence derives from an adult who received the influenza vaccine. The material sequenced was CXCR5- memory CD4+ T cells sorted from blood, taken on the day of influenza vaccination. V usage is TRBV7-2 and J usage is TRBJ2-1; 9 nucleotides line up with TRBD2. The CDR3 bases are TGTGCCAGCAGAGCTAGCGGGACCGGCTCCTACAATGAGCAGTTCTTC. Its protein is CASRASGTGSYNEQFF.